Each of the 30 T cell receptor beta chains below was sequenced from the same sample in a study of blood T cells in healthy people across ages. Then a second PCR, running about 6 to 11 cycles, was carried out with a sample-barcoded 5' primer and a J-beta primer mix. TCRdb called the 5' RACE reads again in MiXCR, with one record for every CDR3 protein. The sample yields some 690,000 distinct CDR3 sequences, about a fifth seen once. The source material was blood. The receptors come from a man in his 70s in good health.

This clonotype was counted only a few times. This chain joins TRBV20-1 and TRBJ1-5, with D possibly being TRBD1 (6 bases). V shed 6 bases and J shed 3 bases, with 12 bases lying between them. CDR1 is DFQATT, CDR2 SNEGSKA, per germline (reference sequence). CDR3 length equals 13 residues. CDR3 protein: CSARGPSNQPQHF. The CDR3 DNA sequence: TGCAGTGCCAGGGGCCCTTCCAATCAGCCCCAGCATTTT.

The chain recombines TRBV25-1 with TRBJ1-2; D ambiguous. V was cut by 5 bases and J by 5 bases, with 12 bases left in between. The CDR3 runs 13 residues. Germline loops: CDR1 MGHDK, CDR2 SYGVNS. The CDR3 nucleotides are TGTGCCAGCAGTCCCCCTGGAATTTATGGCTACACCTTC. Its protein product is CASSPPGIYGYTF.

CDR3 in DNA: TGTGCCAGCACCATGAGTCCCAGGGGGAGCAATCAGCCCCAGCATTTT. Translation: CASTMSPRGSNQPQHF. The chain joins TRBV28 to TRBJ1-5, with TRBD1 matching 7 bases. CDR1 is MDHEN, CDR2 SYDVKM, per germline. Germline trimming cut 7 bases from V and 1 base from J; bases unmatched to any gene: 10. This CDR3 is 16 amino acids long.

The rearrangement joins TRBV10-3 to TRBJ2-7, with D perhaps matching TRBD2 (5 bases). This CDR3 is built from 13 residues. CDR1 ENHRY and CDR2 SYGVKD come from the germline V gene. The ends were cut back, 6 bases at V and 5 bases at J, with 14 bases in the middle. Written as DNA, the CDR3 is TGTGCCATCAGCGAGCGGCAAATGGACGAGCAGTACTTC. Its translation is CAISERQMDEQYF.

This clonotype was seen a few times. The rearrangement joins TRBV20-1 to TRBJ1-6, with D possibly matching TRBD1 (6 bases). Germline V lookup: CDR1 DFQATT, CDR2 SNEGSKA (reference sequence). The CDR3 runs to 15 residues. V shed 3 bases and J shed 6 bases, with 15 bases lying between them. The CDR3 is CSASPFGQSNSPLHF. Here the CDR3 DNA reads TGCAGTGCTAGTCCTTTTGGACAGTCTAATTCACCCCTCCACTTT.

The table lists this clonotype with a few counts. V and J are TRBV28 and TRBJ1-4, with a tentative D call TRBD1 (6 bases). Germline CDR1 is MDHEN and CDR2 is SYDVKM. Trimming removed 5 bases from V and 5 bases from J, with 18 bases in between. The CDR3 sequence is 16 residues long. The CDR3 DNA follows: TGTGCCAGCAGTAAACCCCCCGGGACAAGAAATGAAAAACTGTTTTTT. It codes for CASSKPPGTRNEKLFF.

The rearrangement joins TRBV5-1 to TRBJ2-2; the D is unclear. Between the trimmed V and J ends, which lost 4 bases and 3 bases, there was a span of 7 bases. The CDR3 length is 13 residues. Germline CDR1 and CDR2: SGHRS and YFSETQ. In DNA form, the CDR3 reads TGCGCCAGCAGCCAAACTTACACCGGGGAGCTGTTTTTT. Its protein is CASSQTYTGELFF.

This clonotype was counted a few times. In nucleotides, the CDR3 is TGCAGTGCTAGAGATCAAGTCTTCGGCTACGAGCAGTACTTC. This sequence encodes CSARDQVFGYEQYF. The rearrangement links TRBV20-1 to TRBJ2-7; D not resolved. The ends were cut back, 0 bases at V and 3 bases at J, with 12 bases in the middle. The length of the CDR3 is 14 residues. Germline V gene sequence: CDR1 DFQATT, CDR2 SNEGSKA (reference sequence).

This clonotype was picked up a small number of times. This sequence joins TRBV20-1 and TRBJ2-7; 9 positions agree with TRBD1. This CDR3 spans 14 amino acids. CDR1 and CDR2 from the germline V gene are DFQATT and SNEGSKA (reference sequence). The V and J ends lost 6 bases and 5 bases, in that order; junction bases with no gene match: 11. CDR3 sequence (DNA): TGCAGTGCCATTATCCGGGACAGGGTAAACGAGCAGTACGTC. This translates into CSAIIRDRVNEQYV.

This CDR3 reads CASSESGRDLGYTF. The CDR3, as DNA: TGTGCCAGCAGTGAATCCGGCAGGGACCTTGGCTACACCTTC. This chain joins TRBV25-1 and TRBJ1-2; a possible D gene is TRBD1 (5 bases). CDR3 length: 14 amino acids. V lost 1 base to trimming and J lost 7 bases, with 13 bases between them. The germline V gene has CDR1 MGHDK and CDR2 SYGVNS.

In the case of this clonotype: One end of the junction does not line up with germline, which may come from a read error. The rearrangement uses TRBV6-5 and TRBJ2-1, with 11 bases lining up with TRBD2. The CDR3 is 15 amino acids. Germline lookup yields CDR1 MNHEY and CDR2 SVGAGI. The CDR3 loop reads CASSPMIAGGNEQSF. Here the CDR3 DNA reads TGTGCCAGCAGCCCCATGATAGCGGGAGGGAATGAGCAGTCCTTC.

This rearrangement joins TRBV5-1 to TRBJ1-2; unclear D gene. V was pared by 0 bases and J by 5 bases, with 14 bases between. The CDR3 length is 15 residues. Looked up from germline, CDR1 is SGHRS and CDR2 is YFSETQ. CDR3 residues: CASSLVADSRYGYTF. DNA of the CDR3: TGCGCCAGCAGCTTGGTGGCAGATTCTCGTTATGGCTACACCTTC. Variable domain in full (rest from reference TRBV5-1 and TRBJ1-2): KAGVTQTPRYLIKTRGQQVTLSCSPISGHRSVSWYQQTPGQGLQFLFEYFSETQRNKGNFPGRFSGRQFSNSRSEMNVSTLELGDSALYLCASSLVADSRYGYTFGSGTRLTVV.

This clonotype has just a few counts. The chain links TRBV20-1 to TRBJ1-2; D not certain. The germline V gene has CDR1 DFQATT and CDR2 SNEGSKA (reference sequence). The CDR3 totals 12 residues. V lost 1 base to trimming and J lost 7 bases, with 10 bases between them. This CDR3 is CSARVARGGYTF. In nucleotides, the CDR3 is TGCAGTGCTAGAGTGGCCAGAGGTGGCTACACCTTC.

This chain connects TRBV6-9 to TRBJ1-1; the D gene is possibly TRBD1 (6 bases). The CDR3 extends over 14 amino acids. From germline, CDR1 is MNHGY and CDR2 SVAAGI. The germline V and J ends were trimmed by 10 bases and 4 bases, with 19 bases remaining between them. The CDR3 spells CAIPLQGCSTEAFF. CDR3 sequence (DNA): TGTGCCATCCCGTTACAGGGTTGCTCCACTGAAGCTTTCTTT.

This clonotype came up a few times. V usage is TRBV20-1 and J usage is TRBJ2-3; no reliable D call. The CDR3 consists of 12 residues. CDR1 and CDR2 (germline): DFQATT, SNEGSKA (reference sequence). V was shortened by 6 bases and J by 4 bases, with 11 bases between the two germline ends. The CDR3 region has the DNA TGCAGTGCCCCTACCGCAGCAGATACGCAGTATTTT. This encodes CSAPTAADTQYF.

This chain uses TRBV7-9 with TRBJ2-5, with 9 bases that match TRBD2. The V gene end was trimmed by 5 bases and the J gene end by 3 bases; junction bases not matched to a gene: 4. The CDR3 extends over 14 amino acids. Germline CDR1 SEHNR, CDR2 FQNEAQ (reference sequence). The CDR3 protein is CASSRSGSEETQYF. CDR3 sequence (DNA): TGTGCCAGCAGCCGTAGCGGGAGTGAAGAGACCCAGTACTTC. Full variable domain (outside the CDR3, taken from reference TRBV7-9 and TRBJ2-5): DTGVSQNPRHKITKRGQNVTFRCDPISEHNRLYWYRQTLGQGPEFLTYFQNEAQLEKSRLLSDRFSAERPKGSFSTLEIQRTEQGDSAMYLCASSRSGSEETQYFGPGTRLLVL.

The gene calls are TRBV29-1 and TRBJ2-1; TRBD2 matches 10 bases. The CDR3 extends over 16 amino acids. CDR1 is SQVTM, CDR2 ANQGSEA, per germline. Trimming at V came to 1 base and at J to 3 bases, leaving 6 bases not matched to a gene. CDR3 loop: CSVEGLERGGYNEQFF. CDR3 coding DNA: TGCAGCGTTGAAGGTCTCGAGCGGGGGGGCTACAATGAGCAGTTCTTC.

This clonotype was observed a handful of times. CDR3 coding DNA: TGCAGTGCTAGAGTCATAGCGGGAGGGGCCCATGAGCAGTTCTTC. Amino acid sequence: CSARVIAGGAHEQFF. The chain carries TRBV20-1 and TRBJ2-1; 11 nucleotides align to TRBD2. Germline CDR1 DFQATT, CDR2 SNEGSKA (reference sequence). This CDR3 is built from 15 residues. J gave up 8 bases and V 1 base, and 7 bases lay outside the gene matches.

The J gene is TRBJ2-4, the V gene TRBV20-1; D possibly matches TRBD1 or TRBD2 (5 bases each). The V and J ends lost 5 bases and 12 bases respectively, with 20 bases between them. The CDR3 loop spans 13 amino acids. The germline gives CDR1 DFQATT, CDR2 SNEGSKA (reference sequence). The DNA of the CDR3 is TGCAGTGCTTTAACCGGGGCCCCCCTCAATCAGTACTTC. Translation gives CSALTGAPLNQYF.

This clonotype was counted between two and nine times. The chain has TRBV12-3 or TRBV12-4 and TRBJ2-5; TRBD1 aligns across 7 bases. The CDR3 consists of 13 residues. V was clipped by 6 bases and J by 4 bases; unmatched bases: 5. The CDR3 nucleotides are TGTGCCAGCAGGCGACAGGGCTTAGAGACCCAGTACTTC. Encoded protein: CASRRQGLETQYF.

The rearrangement uses TRBV27 and TRBJ2-5; TRBD2 agrees at 7 bases. Germline V gives CDR1 MNHEY, CDR2 SMNVEV (reference sequence). The CDR3 consists of 15 residues. J was trimmed by 2 bases and V by 4 bases; bases with no gene match: 7. The CDR3 nucleotides read TGTGCCAGCAGTTGGGCTAGCGGAGCACAAGAGACCCAGTACTTC. As protein: CASSWASGAQETQYF.

This clonotype has more than one count but fewer than ten. The chain joins TRBV27 to TRBJ1-1; D perhaps matches TRBD1 (5 bases). The CDR3 consists of 15 residues. CDR1 is MNHEY, CDR2 SMNVEV, per germline (reference sequence). V was cut by 6 bases and J by 1 base, with 15 bases left in between. The CDR3 region has the DNA TGTGCCAGCAGCCGAAGGTTGGGGGGGAACACTGAAGCTTTCTTT. Its translation: CASSRRLGGNTEAFF.

The V gene is TRBV20-1, the J gene TRBJ2-2, with TRBD2 as a possible D gene (6 bases). Trimming stripped 7 bases from V and 6 bases from J, with 18 bases between. The CDR3 has 14 amino acids. CDR1 is DFQATT, CDR2 SNEGSKA, per germline (reference sequence). The CDR3 DNA is TGCAGTGGTAACACATTGGGAGGTTCCGGGGAGCTGTTTTTT. Translating it yields CSGNTLGGSGELFF.

The V gene is TRBV20-1, the J gene TRBJ2-7; D assignment may be TRBD1 or TRBD2 (5 bases each). The CDR3 consists of 13 residues. The ends were cut back, 3 bases at V and 7 bases at J, with 16 bases in the middle. Looked up from germline, CDR1 is DFQATT and CDR2 is SNEGSKA (reference sequence). CDR3 bases: TGCAGTGCTAGCGGGGCAGGGAATCGGGAGCAGTACGTC. Protein sequence: CSASGAGNREQYV.

This chain joins TRBV29-1 and TRBJ2-1, with 10 bases that match TRBD2. Trimming removed 4 bases from V and 6 bases from J; junction bases left unmatched: 3. This CDR3 spans 13 amino acids. Germline V gene sequence: CDR1 SQVTM, CDR2 ANQGSEA. In DNA, the CDR3 is TGCAGCGTTGTCAGACTAGCGGGCAATGAGCAGTTCTTC. It yields the protein CSVVRLAGNEQFF.

This clonotype showed up just a few times. This rearrangement joins TRBV6-5 to TRBJ2-5; 13 nucleotides agree with TRBD2. In germline, CDR1 is MNHEY, CDR2 SVGAGI. CDR3 length: 15 amino acids. Trimming took 6 bases from V and 1 from J; bases not matched to a gene: 2. CDR3 DNA sequence: TGTGCCAGCAGGGGGACTAGCGGGGTCCAAGAGACCCAGTACTTC. This encodes CASRGTSGVQETQYF.

This clonotype turned up a few times. The chain uses TRBV4-1 and TRBJ2-7; D is possibly TRBD2 (6 bases). V was shortened by 1 base and J by 4 bases, with 8 bases between the two germline ends. CDR3 length: 13 amino acids. The germline CDR1 and CDR2 sequences are MGHRA and YSYEKL. The CDR3 sequence: CASSQGLGYEQYV. The CDR3 region has the DNA TGCGCCAGCAGCCAAGGACTAGGGTACGAGCAGTACGTC.

This clonotype was detected a few times. The gene calls are TRBV7-9 and TRBJ2-3; D call uncertain. This CDR3 comprises 14 residues. The V end lost 8 bases, the J end lost 2 bases, and 14 bases lay between the germline ends. CDR1 and CDR2 from the germline V gene are SEHNR and FQNEAQ (reference sequence). CDR3 in amino acids: CASGLPSSTDTQYF. CDR3 nucleotide sequence: TGTGCCAGCGGTCTGCCCTCCTCCACAGATACGCAGTATTTT.

The V and J genes are TRBV20-1 and TRBJ1-2; possibly TRBD1 for D (6 bases). The CDR3 is made up of 14 amino acids. Germline assignment: CDR1 DFQATT and CDR2 SNEGSKA (reference sequence). Trimming removed 1 base at V and 8 bases at J, with 17 bases between. CDR3: CSARVPGASGGYTF. The CDR3 nucleotides read TGCAGTGCTAGAGTGCCGGGGGCCTCGGGGGGCTACACCTTC.

This clonotype was counted between two and nine times. The V and J genes are TRBV14 and TRBJ2-2, with 7 bases that match TRBD1. CDR1 and CDR2 (germline): SGHDN, FVKESK. V was clipped by 3 bases and J by 4 bases; unmatched bases: 8. The CDR3 loop spans 16 amino acids. The CDR3: CASSHLDRQGTGELFF. The CDR3 DNA is TGTGCCAGCAGCCATCTGGACAGGCAGGGCACCGGGGAGCTGTTTTTT.